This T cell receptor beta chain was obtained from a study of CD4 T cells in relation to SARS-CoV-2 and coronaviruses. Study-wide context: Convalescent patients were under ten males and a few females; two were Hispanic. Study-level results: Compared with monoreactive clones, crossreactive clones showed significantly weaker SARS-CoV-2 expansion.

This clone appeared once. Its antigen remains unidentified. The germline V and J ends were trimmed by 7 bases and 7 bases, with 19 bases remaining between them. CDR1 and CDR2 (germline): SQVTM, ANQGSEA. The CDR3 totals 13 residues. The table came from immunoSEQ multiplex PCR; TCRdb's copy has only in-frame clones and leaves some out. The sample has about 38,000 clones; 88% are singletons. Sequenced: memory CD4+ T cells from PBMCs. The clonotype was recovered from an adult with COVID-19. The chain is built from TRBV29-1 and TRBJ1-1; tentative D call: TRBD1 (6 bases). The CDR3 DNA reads TGCAGCGCCTCTGGGGGGCAGACTTATGAAGCTTTCTTT. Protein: CSASGGQTYEAFF.